The rows below give T cell receptor beta chains drawn from one sample of a study of response to subunit inactivated influenza vaccine. TCRdb re-called the RT-PCR reads through MiXCR, storing one row per CDR3 protein. This table has about 780,000 distinct CDR3 sequences, around 20% appearing once. Sequenced here: PBMCs from blood, sampled more than 4 days after vaccination. The receptors stem from a man between 50 and 59 years old who received an inactivated influenza vaccine. Both conserved end residues are part of each CDR3. D genes are given only for firm matches. Only some rows state a clone size, as once, few, many or a class for expanded clones.

clone size	D gene	V gene	J gene	CDR3 protein	CDR3 DNA
few	NA	TRBV12-3/TRBV12-4	TRBJ2-4	CASSRGGGIQYF	TGTGCCAGCTCTAGGGGGGGGGGCATTCAGTACTTC
few	TRBD2	TRBV10-3	TRBJ2-3	CAISETSGRSDTQYF	TGTGCCATCAGTGAGACTAGCGGGAGGTCCGATACGCAGTATTTT
NA	NA	TRBV3-1	TRBJ1-1	CASSQVSAGKAFF	TGTGCCAGCAGCCAAGTTTCGGCAGGGAAAGCTTTCTTT
few	NA	TRBV6-1	TRBJ1-2	CASSRVLLHGYTF	TGTGCCAGCAGCCGCGTCCTTCTCCATGGCTACACCTTC
few	TRBD2	TRBV7-9	TRBJ2-2	CASSLGTSVTGELFF	TGTGCCAGCAGCCTAGGTACTAGCGTCACCGGGGAGCTGTTTTTT
many	NA	TRBV20-1	TRBJ2-3	CSASRRDPITDTQYF	TGCAGTGCTAGTCGGCGGGACCCCATCACAGATACGCAGTATTTT
NA	NA	TRBV20-1	TRBJ2-1	CSAIPGLLRHEQFF	TGCAGTGCGATACCGGGTCTCCTTCGGCATGAGCAGTTCTTC
few	NA	TRBV15	TRBJ2-1	CATSRGKLSEQFF	TGTGCCACCAGCAGAGGGAAATTGAGTGAGCAGTTCTTC
few	TRBD2	TRBV5-1	TRBJ2-1	CASRTSGSLSYNEQFF	TGCGCCAGCAGGACTAGCGGGAGCCTATCCTACAATGAGCAGTTCTTC
few	NA	TRBV4-3	TRBJ1-5	CASSQEEGTGQPQHF	TGCGCCAGCAGCCAAGAGGAGGGGACGGGACAGCCCCAGCATTTT
NA	TRBD1	TRBV24-1	TRBJ2-1	CATSDPGTGTSYNEQFF	TGTGCCACCAGTGATCCGGGGACAGGGACCTCCTACAATGAGCAGTTCTTC
NA	NA	TRBV9	TRBJ2-1	CASSVGGIDEQFF	TGTGCCAGCAGCGTAGGGGGGATAGATGAGCAGTTCTTC
many	TRBD2	TRBV7-2	TRBJ2-7	CASSLQRGDYEQYF	TGTGCCAGCAGCTTACAGCGGGGGGACTACGAGCAGTACTTC
few	TRBD1	TRBV18	TRBJ2-3	CASSPQTGVVTDTQYF	TGTGCCAGCTCACCACAGACAGGGGTAGTCACAGATACGCAGTATTTT
few	NA	TRBV29-1	TRBJ2-1	CSGGHSGNNEQFF	TGCAGCGGTGGACATAGTGGGAACAATGAGCAGTTCTTC
NA	TRBD2	TRBV6-2/TRBV6-3	TRBJ2-1	CASSPPGVGGYNEQFF	TGTGCCAGCAGTCCCCCCGGAGTGGGAGGGTACAATGAGCAGTTCTTC
few	TRBD1	TRBV20-1	TRBJ2-3	CSATRDRSGADTQYF	TGCAGTGCTACGAGGGACAGGTCGGGCGCAGATACGCAGTATTTT